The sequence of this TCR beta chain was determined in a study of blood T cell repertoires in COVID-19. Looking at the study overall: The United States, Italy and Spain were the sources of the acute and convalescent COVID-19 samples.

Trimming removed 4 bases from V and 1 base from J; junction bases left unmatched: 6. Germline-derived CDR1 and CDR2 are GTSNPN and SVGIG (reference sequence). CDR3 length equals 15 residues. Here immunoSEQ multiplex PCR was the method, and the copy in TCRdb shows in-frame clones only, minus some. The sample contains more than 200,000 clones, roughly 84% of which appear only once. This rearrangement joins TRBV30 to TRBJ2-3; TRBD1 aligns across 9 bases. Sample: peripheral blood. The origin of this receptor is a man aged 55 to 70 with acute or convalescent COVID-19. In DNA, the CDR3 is TGTGCCTGGAACAGACAGGGGGGGGGCACAGATACGCAGTATTTT. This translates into CAWNRQGGGTDTQYF.